Below are 13 T cell receptor beta chains sequenced from a single sample in a study of blood T cell repertoires in COVID-19. TCRdb's table, derived via immunoSEQ multiplex PCR, lists solely in-frame clones and lacks some. The sample yields around 92,000 clones, about 82% seen once. Sequenced material: peripheral blood. The receptors derive from an older woman in a cohort sampled during active or convalescent COVID-19.

Written as DNA, the CDR3 is TGTGCCAGCAGCTCCGCAGGAGGCGGGGATGGCTACACCTTC. This gives the protein CASSSAGGGDGYTF. J is TRBJ1-2 and V is TRBV7-3; D is undetermined. Trimming shortened V by 4 bases and J by 6 bases, and 15 bases separated the two germline ends. This CDR3 is 14 amino acids long. Germline CDR1 is SGHTA and CDR2 is FQGTGA. Drawing the rest from reference TRBV7-3 and TRBJ1-2, the complete variable domain is GAGVSQTPSNKVTEKGKYVELRCDPISGHTALYWYRQSLGQGPEFLIYFQGTGAADDSGLPNDRFFAVRPEGSVSTLKIQRTERGDSAVYLCASSSAGGGDGYTFGSGTRLTVV.

The chain carries TRBV6-5 and TRBJ2-7; D might be TRBD2 (6 bases). Per germline, CDR1 MNHEY and CDR2 SVGAGI. The CDR3 consists of 14 residues. Trimming left V 9 bases short and J 3 bases short, with 18 bases between. The CDR3 nucleotides read TGTGCCAGGACTACCCCGGCGGGGCTCTACGAGCAGTACTTC. As protein: CARTTPAGLYEQYF.

This rearrangement joins TRBV4-2 to TRBJ2-1; perhaps TRBD2 as D (6 bases). Germline V gene sequence: CDR1 LGHNA, CDR2 YNFKEQ. V was shortened by 2 bases and J by 8 bases, with 19 bases between the two germline ends. This CDR3 has 16 residues. CDR3 protein: CASSQQTSGIGDEQFF. The CDR3 nucleotides read TGTGCCAGCAGCCAACAGACTAGTGGGATTGGGGATGAGCAGTTCTTC.

This chain joins TRBV6-2 or TRBV6-3 and TRBJ2-7; unclear D gene. Germline loops: CDR1 MNHEY, CDR2 SVGEGT. The CDR3 runs 11 residues. V lost 5 bases and J lost 1, with 3 bases in between. The CDR3 nucleotides are TGTGCCAGCAGTGAGTCCTACGAGCAGTACTTC. It translates to CASSESYEQYF.

This clone is a singleton in its sample. The chain combines TRBV6-5 with TRBJ2-2, with D possibly matching TRBD1 (5 bases). Germline CDR1 and CDR2: MNHEY and SVGAGI. Trimming removed 6 bases from V and 7 bases from J, with 15 bases in between. The CDR3 runs to 14 residues. The DNA for the CDR3 is TGTGCCAGCAGAACTACAGGCGGTAACGGGGAGCTGTTTTTT. Residues: CASRTTGGNGELFF.

The chain carries TRBV3-1 (or the pseudogene TRBV3-2) and TRBJ1-2; unclear D gene. CDR3 length: 13 residues. The V end lost 4 bases, the J end lost 1 base, and 7 bases lay between the germline ends. CDR1 and CDR2 (germline): LGHDT, YNNKEL (reference sequence). CDR3 loop: CASSPTDNYGYTF. The CDR3 DNA is TGTGCCAGCAGCCCGACTGATAACTATGGCTACACCTTC.

The gene calls are TRBV9 and TRBJ2-6; D is unresolved. This CDR3 is 14 amino acids long. The germline CDR1 and CDR2 sequences are SGDLS and YYNGEE. Trimming took off 3 bases at V and 1 base at J, with 5 bases between the two ends. The CDR3 protein is CASSAQSGANVLTF. DNA for the CDR3: TGTGCCAGCAGCGCCCAATCTGGGGCCAACGTCCTGACTTTC.

This clone turned up a few times. The CDR3 region is CASSYAGGARETQYF. CDR3 DNA: TGTGCCAGCAGTTACGCAGGGGGCGCAAGGGAGACCCAGTACTTC. The chain carries TRBV6-5 and TRBJ2-5; TRBD1 aligns across 8 bases. The length of the CDR3 is 15 residues. The V and J ends lost 2 bases and 5 bases, in that order; junction bases with no gene match: 7. Germline V gene sequence: CDR1 MNHEY, CDR2 SVGAGI.

The gene calls are TRBV28 and TRBJ1-2, with TRBD1 as a possible D gene (6 bases). This CDR3 region has 17 residues. CDR1 is MDHEN and CDR2 is SYDVKM in the germline V gene. Trimming left V 1 base short and J 8 bases short, with 23 bases between. The CDR3 loop is CASSLSQGDLSPRGYTF. Written as DNA, the CDR3 is TGTGCCAGCAGTTTATCACAGGGCGACTTGTCCCCTCGCGGCTACACCTTC.

This clone appeared a single time. The V call is TRBV19, the J call TRBJ2-7, with D perhaps matching TRBD1 (5 bases). With 3 bases removed from V and 9 bases from J, the gap between germline ends came to 21 bases. This CDR3 is 15 amino acids long. Germline CDR1 and CDR2: LNHDA and SQIVND (reference sequence). DNA for the CDR3: TGTGCCAGTAGTATGCGACAGAATATTGGGTTGGGGCAGTACTTC. This codes for CASSMRQNIGLGQYF.

The chain recombines TRBV19 with TRBJ1-4, with 9 bases matching TRBD1. J gave up 6 bases and V 5 bases, and 10 bases lay outside the gene matches. The CDR3 extends over 16 amino acids. Per the germline V gene, CDR1 is LNHDA and CDR2 is SQIVND (reference sequence). CDR3 bases: TGTGCCAGTAGTCCGAGACAGGGGGGCTACCATGAAAAACTGTTTTTT. It encodes CASSPRQGGYHEKLFF. The full variable domain, in which reference TRBV19 and TRBJ1-4 provide the parts outside the CDR3, is DGGITQSPKYLFRKEGQNVTLSCEQNLNHDAMYWYRQDPGQGLRLIYYSQIVNDFQKGDIAEGYSVSREKKESFPLTVTSAQKNPTAFYLCASSPRQGGYHEKLFFGSGTQLSVL.

This chain links TRBV6-5 with TRBJ2-7; possibly TRBD2 for D (6 bases). With 6 bases removed from V and 3 bases from J, the gap between germline ends came to 18 bases. CDR1 is MNHEY, CDR2 SVGAGI, per germline. The CDR3 has 15 residues. The CDR3 DNA sequence: TGTGCCAGCAGCCCCACGGGAGCAGGTATCTACGAGCAGTACTTC. Its protein is CASSPTGAGIYEQYF.

V gene TRBV6-5 combines with J gene TRBJ2-1; 9 nucleotides match TRBD2. This CDR3 is 12 amino acids long. Trimming at V came to 8 bases and at J to 12 bases, leaving 8 bases not matched to a gene. Germline V gene lookup returns CDR1 MNHEY and CDR2 SVGAGI. DNA of the CDR3: TGTGCCAGCGGGTCTAGCGGGGATTGGCAGTTCTTC. Protein: CASGSSGDWQFF.